This entry is about one TCR beta chain. Its antigen is as yet unknown. The junction departs from germline at one end; a sequencing error may be responsible. TCR beta cDNA came from about 0.45 ug total RNA, primed with a constant-region primer. Generation of the TCR beta libraries relied on three nested multiplex PCR rounds using slightly modified ARM-PCR. The first two PCR rounds used TRBV1-TRBV30 primers with a Cbeta primer, roughly 10 cycles each. TCRdb passed the multiplex PCR reads through MiXCR, listing each CDR3 protein once. The data contain approximately 330,000 distinct CDR3 sequences, about two thirds of them seen just once; the ten biggest clones take up about 6.3%. These data originate in a study of tumor-infiltrating lymphocytes in primary liver carcinoma. Study details: Patients had primary liver carcinoma treated by surgical resection. Patients of both sexes were 30 to 69 years old. Study-level findings and limits: Samples, which were bulk and unsorted, did not allow CD4+ and CD8+ repertoires to be compared.

The CDR3 covers 17 residues. Looked up from germline, CDR1 is MNHNS and CDR2 is SASEGT. Unsorted whole blood served as the source of blood RNA, and germline DNA was extracted as well. The sequenced sample consisted of peripheral blood. The origin of this receptor is a man aged 40-49 years with primary liver carcinoma and hepatitis B virus infection. This chain connects TRBV6-1 to TRBJ1-5; D gene uncertain. The CDR3 coding sequence is TGTGCCAACAGTGAAACCCGACAAGGAACAGCCAATCAGCCCCAGCATTTC. Its protein product is CANSETRQGTANQPQHF.